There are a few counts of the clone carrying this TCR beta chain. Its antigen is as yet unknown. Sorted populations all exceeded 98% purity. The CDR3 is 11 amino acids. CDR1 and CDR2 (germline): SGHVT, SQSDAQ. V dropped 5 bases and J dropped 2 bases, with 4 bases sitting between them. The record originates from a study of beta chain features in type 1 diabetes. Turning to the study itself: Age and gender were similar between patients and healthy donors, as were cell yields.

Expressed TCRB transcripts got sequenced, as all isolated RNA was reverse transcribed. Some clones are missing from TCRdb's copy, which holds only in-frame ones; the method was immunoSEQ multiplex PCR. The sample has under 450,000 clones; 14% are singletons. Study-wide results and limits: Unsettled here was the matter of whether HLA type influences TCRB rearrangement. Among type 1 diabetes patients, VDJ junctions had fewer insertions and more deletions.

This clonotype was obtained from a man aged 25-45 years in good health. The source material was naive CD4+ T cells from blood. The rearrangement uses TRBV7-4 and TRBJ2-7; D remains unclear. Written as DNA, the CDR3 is TGTGCCAGCAGCCCGCCCTACGAGCAGTACTTC. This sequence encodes CASSPPYEQYF.